A single sample is the source of the 30 T cell receptor beta chains below, sequenced in a study of memory CD4+ T cells and cytomegalovirus serostatus. The data were produced by immunoSEQ multiplex PCR, yet TCRdb's version contains in-frame clones alone and is incomplete. The sample has around 38,000 clones; 76% are singletons. The sort gate was single viable CD3+CD4+CD8-CD45RO+ cells for memory CD4+ T cells. Material: memory CD4+ T cells from blood. The receptors were gathered from an adult in good health and CMV-seronegative.

The chain combines TRBV28 with TRBJ1-1, with a possible D match to TRBD1 (5 bases). Germline CDR1 MDHEN, CDR2 SYDVKM. CDR3 length: 14 amino acids. The V gene lost 10 bases and the J gene lost 3 bases, with 18 bases spanning the gap. The CDR3 region is CAILKVGGYTEAFF. DNA for the CDR3: TGTGCCATTTTAAAAGTCGGGGGATACACTGAAGCTTTCTTT.

The gene calls are TRBV4-2 and TRBJ2-7; D might be TRBD1 (5 bases). V shed 4 bases and J shed 0 bases, with 16 bases lying between them. The germline gives CDR1 LGHNA, CDR2 YNFKEQ. This CDR3 comprises 16 residues. The CDR3 nucleotides are TGTGCCAGCAGCCCCCTACCGACAGATAGCTCCTACGAGCAGTACTTC. Translated, it gives CASSPLPTDSSYEQYF.

This sequence joins TRBV10-3 and TRBJ2-1, with TRBD2 matching over 12 bases. J gave up 7 bases and V 3 bases, and 10 bases lay outside the gene matches. Germline CDR1 ENHRY, CDR2 SYGVKD. This CDR3 has 17 amino acids. CDR3 sequence: CAISELLAGGLVNEQFF. The CDR3 DNA reads as TGTGCCATCAGTGAATTACTAGCGGGAGGTTTAGTAAATGAGCAGTTCTTC.

The rearrangement joins TRBV7-8 to TRBJ2-5, with D perhaps TRBD2 (6 bases). CDR3 length equals 13 residues. V was cut by 4 bases and J by 4 bases, with 10 bases left in between. The germline V gene has CDR1 SGHVS and CDR2 FQNEAQ. CDR3 sequence reads: CASSYAGTETQYF. CDR3 in DNA: TGTGCCAGCAGCTATGCGGGAACAGAGACCCAGTACTTC.

The chain joins TRBV7-2 to TRBJ2-7; TRBD1 might be the D (6 bases). The V gene lost 4 bases and the J gene lost 2 bases, with 9 bases spanning the gap. The CDR3 is made up of 13 amino acids. In germline, CDR1 is SGHTA, CDR2 FQGNSA. The CDR3 protein is CASSYGQTYEQYF. DNA for the CDR3: TGTGCCAGCAGCTACGGACAGACCTACGAGCAGTACTTC.

This clone was found once. The rearrangement links TRBV10-3 to TRBJ1-2, with D unresolved. The CDR3 length is 16 residues. Trimming left V 3 bases short and J 6 bases short, with 20 bases between. Germline V gives CDR1 ENHRY, CDR2 SYGVKD. In DNA, the CDR3 is TGTGCCATCAGTGACCCAGCCGGCCAAAGAGCCCATGGCTACACCTTC. Translation gives CAISDPAGQRAHGYTF.

This clone occurred a few times. This chain connects TRBV2 to TRBJ1-1; a possible D gene is TRBD1 (5 bases). The CDR3 covers 14 residues. Between the trimmed V and J ends, which lost 7 bases and 1 base, there was a span of 13 bases. CDR1 is SNHLY and CDR2 is FYNNEI in the germline V gene. DNA of the CDR3: TGTGCCAGCACGAGGCGGGGGGGGAACACTGAAGCTTTCTTT. Amino acids: CASTRRGGNTEAFF.

A few counts support this clone. The chain employs TRBV11-2 and TRBJ2-3; maybe TRBD2 (5 bases). This CDR3 contains 15 residues. V lost 2 bases and J 7 bases, leaving 16 bases between the germline ends. Germline V gene lookup returns CDR1 SGHAT and CDR2 FQNNGV. The CDR3 DNA follows: TGTGCCAGCAGCTTATCCCGGGGAAAAGAAAATACGCAGTATTTT. It codes for CASSLSRGKENTQYF.

Within the sample, this clone is medium-sized. The genes are TRBV5-6 and TRBJ2-7, with D perhaps being TRBD1 or TRBD2 (6 bases each). The CDR3 spans 16 residues. Germline V gene lookup returns CDR1 SGHDT and CDR2 YYEEEE. Trimming cost V 4 bases and J 1 base, with 18 bases left between them. The CDR3 protein is CASSGGRGGKSYEQYF. CDR3 nucleotides: TGTGCCAGCAGCGGGGGCAGGGGCGGGAAGTCCTACGAGCAGTACTTC.

The chain joins TRBV19 to TRBJ1-5; 8 bases fit TRBD1. Trimming at V came to 4 bases and at J to 7 bases, leaving 9 bases not matched to a gene. This CDR3 contains 15 residues. CDR1 LNHDA and CDR2 SQIVND come from the germline V gene (reference sequence). The CDR3 protein is CASSKTDRGGQPQHF. In DNA, the CDR3 is TGTGCCAGTAGTAAGACCGACAGGGGTGGACAGCCCCAGCATTTT.

The chain links TRBV19 to TRBJ2-1; D unresolved. The CDR3 length is 13 residues. Germline CDR1 reads LNHDA; CDR2 reads SQIVND (reference sequence). V shed 5 bases and J shed 9 bases, with 14 bases lying between them. Here the CDR3 DNA reads TGTGCCAGTAGTGTTCAGGCGTCCTTTGAGCAGTTCTTC. Translation: CASSVQASFEQFF.

The chain employs TRBV4-2 and TRBJ2-2; 12 nucleotides line up with TRBD2. CDR3 length: 17 amino acids. Germline V gene sequence: CDR1 LGHNA, CDR2 YNFKEQ. V dropped 4 bases and J dropped 6; count of bases not matched to a gene: 9. The CDR3 protein is CASSPSSGRAGAGELFF. CDR3 coding DNA: TGTGCCAGCAGCCCATCTAGCGGGAGGGCCGGGGCCGGGGAGCTGTTTTTT.

V gene TRBV7-2 combines with J gene TRBJ2-5; D is perhaps TRBD1 or TRBD2 (5 bases each). Trimming pared 5 bases from V and 5 bases from J, leaving 15 bases between. The germline V gene has CDR1 SGHTA and CDR2 FQGNSA. The CDR3 is 14 amino acids. DNA for the CDR3: TGTGCCAGCAGCCCGGGGCTCTCCGGGGAGACCCAGTACTTC. Residues: CASSPGLSGETQYF.

On this clone: In the same sample, other DNA sequences code for this CDR3. This chain connects TRBV18 to TRBJ2-7; no clear D. The CDR3 has 12 residues. Germline CDR1 is KGHSH and CDR2 is LQKENI. V lost 3 bases, J lost 0 bases, and 3 bases lay in between. CDR3 nucleotides: TGTGCCAGCTCACCCGACTCCTACGAGCAGTACTTC. It yields the protein CASSPDSYEQYF.

This chain links TRBV29-1 with TRBJ2-1, with D possibly being TRBD1 or TRBD2 (5 bases each). CDR1 is SQVTM, CDR2 ANQGSEA, per germline. V shed 6 bases and J shed 6 bases, with 18 bases lying between them. This CDR3 region has 14 residues. The CDR3 here is CSVAEGRVGNEQFF. The CDR3 bases are TGCAGCGTCGCAGAGGGCAGGGTGGGCAATGAGCAGTTCTTC.

With respect to this clone: One junction end disagrees with the germline gene, perhaps due to a read error. V is TRBV20-1 and J is TRBJ2-3; D remains unclear. The germline V gene has CDR1 DFQATT and CDR2 SNEGSKA (reference sequence). The CDR3 consists of 11 residues. The CDR3 loop reads CSARDGLKGHF. DNA of the CDR3: TGCAGTGCTAGAGATGGCCTGAAAGGGCATTTT.

The rearrangement joins TRBV29-1 to TRBJ2-1, with D tentatively TRBD1 (6 bases). The V gene lost 7 bases and the J gene lost 4 bases, with 14 bases spanning the gap. Germline V gene data show CDR1 as SQVTM and CDR2 as ANQGSEA. This CDR3 has 13 residues. The CDR3 reads CSGRGQAYNEQFF. For the CDR3, the DNA is TGCAGCGGCAGGGGACAAGCATACAATGAGCAGTTCTTC.

The chain recombines TRBV9 with TRBJ2-5, with D maybe TRBD2 (6 bases). V was shortened by 5 bases and J by 0 bases, with 8 bases between the two germline ends. Germline-derived CDR1 and CDR2 are SGDLS and YYNGEE. This CDR3 is 13 amino acids long. CDR3 DNA sequence: TGTGCCAGCAGTACTAGCTACCAAGAGACCCAGTACTTC. Translating it yields CASSTSYQETQYF.

The chain is built from TRBV28 and TRBJ2-3; TRBD1 or TRBD2 may be the D gene (5 bases each). The CDR3 covers 12 residues. Trimming stripped 6 bases from V and 7 bases from J, with 11 bases between. In germline, CDR1 is MDHEN, CDR2 SYDVKM. CDR3 residues: CASSRDDHTQYF. In nucleotides, the CDR3 is TGTGCCAGCAGCCGGGACGACCATACGCAGTATTTT.

The rearrangement uses TRBV28 and TRBJ1-4; 7 bases match TRBD1. Germline CDR1 MDHEN, CDR2 SYDVKM. After removal of 6 bases from V and 8 bases from J, the junction contained 9 bases not matched to a gene. This CDR3 spans 14 amino acids. The CDR3: CASSPGGKGEKLFF. Here the CDR3 DNA reads TGTGCCAGCAGCCCAGGGGGAAAGGGCGAAAAACTGTTTTTT.

V gene TRBV9 combines with J gene TRBJ1-1; the D is unclear. This CDR3 has 14 residues. Trimming shortened V by 3 bases and J by 1 base, and 10 bases separated the two germline ends. The germline V gene encodes CDR1 SGDLS and CDR2 YYNGEE. The CDR3 region has the DNA TGTGCCAGCAGCGCCCAGTCGACGAACACTGAAGCTTTCTTT. Translated, it gives CASSAQSTNTEAFF.

The chain recombines TRBV6-5 with TRBJ1-2, with a tentative D call TRBD1 (5 bases). The CDR3 length is 14 residues. Germline loops: CDR1 MNHEY, CDR2 SVGAGI. V was clipped by 5 bases and J by 7 bases, with 17 bases between them. CDR3 nucleotides: TGTGCCAGCAGTAACCGGGACGGAGGGAGTGGCTACACCTTC. Encoded protein: CASSNRDGGSGYTF.

J is TRBJ2-2 and V is TRBV30; no clear D gene. This CDR3 is 15 amino acids long. Trimming stripped 7 bases from V and 2 bases from J, with 17 bases between. Germline V CDR1 and CDR2: GTSNPN, SVGIG (reference sequence). Here the CDR3 reads CAFYGSLANTGELFF. The CDR3, as DNA: TGTGCCTTTTACGGCAGTTTGGCCAACACCGGGGAGCTGTTTTTT. Full variable domain (rest looked up from reference TRBV30 and TRBJ2-2): SQTIHQWPATLVQPVGSPLSLECTVEGTSNPNLYWYRQAAGRGLQLLFYSVGIGQISSEVPQNLSASRPQDRQFILSSKKLLLSDSGFYLCAFYGSLANTGELFFGEGSRLTVL.

The genes are TRBV6-1 and TRBJ2-3; unclear D gene. V lost 0 bases, J lost 6 bases, and 7 bases lay in between. The CDR3 runs to 13 residues. Germline assignment: CDR1 MNHNS and CDR2 SASEGT. Written as DNA, the CDR3 is TGTGCCAGCAGTGAAGCGTGGCTTGATACGCAGTATTTT. Translating gives CASSEAWLDTQYF.

This clone came up once. This sequence joins TRBV2 and TRBJ1-2; D is ambiguous. In germline, CDR1 is SNHLY, CDR2 FYNNEI. V shed 9 bases and J shed 5 bases, with 10 bases lying between them. The CDR3 totals 11 residues. The CDR3 sequence is CASSTEYGYTF. The CDR3 DNA sequence: TGTGCCAGTTCGACGGAATATGGCTACACCTTC.

This chain uses TRBV5-1 with TRBJ2-6, with TRBD1 matching over 7 bases. V was pared by 3 bases and J by 1 base, with 1 base of the junction left unmatched. Looked up from germline, CDR1 is SGHRS and CDR2 is YFSETQ. The length of the CDR3 is 15 residues. DNA for the CDR3: TGCGCCAGCAGCTCGACAGGGTCTGGGGCCAACGTCCTGACTTTC. Translating gives CASSSTGSGANVLTF. The full variable domain, rest sourced from reference TRBV5-1 and TRBJ2-6, is KAGVTQTPRYLIKTRGQQVTLSCSPISGHRSVSWYQQTPGQGLQFLFEYFSETQRNKGNFPGRFSGRQFSNSRSEMNVSTLELGDSALYLCASSSTGSGANVLTFGAGSRLTVL.

There are a few counts of this clone. The chain recombines TRBV7-9 with TRBJ2-7; no reliable D call. V gave up 5 bases and J gave up 4 bases, with 6 bases separating them. Looked up from germline, CDR1 is SEHNR and CDR2 is FQNEAQ (reference sequence). The CDR3 contains 11 residues. DNA for the CDR3: TGTGCCAGCAGCCCAGTATACGAGCAGTACTTC. It translates to CASSPVYEQYF. The variable domain in full, completed from reference TRBV7-9 and TRBJ2-7, reads DTGVSQNPRHKITKRGQNVTFRCDPISEHNRLYWYRQTLGQGPEFLTYFQNEAQLEKSRLLSDRFSAERPKGSFSTLEIQRTEQGDSAMYLCASSPVYEQYFGPGTRLTVT.

The rearrangement uses TRBV11-2 and TRBJ2-7; D tentatively fits TRBD1 or TRBD2 (5 bases each). Deletions cut 5 bases from V and 8 bases from J, with 19 bases between. The CDR3 totals 14 residues. Germline CDR1 and CDR2: SGHAT and FQNNGV. The CDR3 is CASSPTMTGGKQYF. The CDR3 nucleotides read TGTGCCAGCAGCCCAACCATGACTGGGGGAAAGCAGTACTTC. The whole variable domain, remainder taken from reference TRBV11-2 and TRBJ2-7, is EAGVAQSPRYKIIEKRQSVAFWCNPISGHATLYWYQQILGQGPKLLIQFQNNGVVDDSQLPKDRFSAERLKGVDSTLKIQPAKLEDSAVYLCASSPTMTGGKQYFGPGTRLTVT.

The chain joins TRBV30 to TRBJ2-3, with a possible D match to TRBD1 (6 bases). Trimming pared 0 bases from V and 8 bases from J, leaving 15 bases between. The V gene's germline CDR1 is GTSNPN and CDR2 SVGIG (reference sequence). The CDR3 runs 14 residues. CDR3 in amino acids: CAWSVAGGSGTQYF. Here the CDR3 DNA reads TGTGCCTGGAGTGTGGCTGGGGGCTCGGGTACGCAGTATTTT.

This clone has a handful of counts. This chain connects TRBV29-1 to TRBJ1-2, with D possibly TRBD1 on 5 matching bases. Germline CDR1 SQVTM, CDR2 ANQGSEA. CDR3 size: 13 residues. The ends were cut back, 1 base at V and 4 bases at J, with 10 bases in the middle. The CDR3 here is CSVEADNSYGYTF. The CDR3 region has the DNA TGCAGCGTTGAAGCGGACAACTCCTATGGCTACACCTTC. Combining the CDR3 with reference TRBV29-1 and TRBJ1-2 gives the whole variable domain SAVISQKPSRDICQRGTSLTIQCQVDSQVTMMFWYRQQPGQSLTLIATANQGSEATYESGFVIDKFPISRPNLTFSTLTVSNMSPEDSSIYLCSVEADNSYGYTFGSGTRLTVV.